This TCR beta chain is from a study of cytomegalovirus exposure and HLA in healthy donors. Looking at the study overall: Across some 400 genotyped donors, 81% landed in the Caucasian-associated ancestry cluster. Study-level points and caveats: The authors judged a highly shared variant cluster likely a sequencing artifact. A missense DCLRE1C variant was associated with V- and J-gene trimming of TCR beta chains in a later analysis, and an independent cohort replicated the association.

The CDR3 is 15 amino acids. The V and J ends lost 5 bases and 1 base respectively, with 14 bases between them. CDR1 and CDR2 from the germline V gene are SGHAT and FQDESV (reference sequence). This clone was seen just once. Its antigen remains unidentified. The PCR employed 60 Vbeta primers together with 13 Jbeta primers. This table comes from immunoSEQ multiplex PCR, and its TCRdb copy is limited to in-frame clones, with some not included. Of approximately 160,000 clones listed, 77% are singletons. This clonotype was obtained from a young woman in good health and CMV-seropositive. The V and J genes are TRBV11-1 and TRBJ2-5; D possibly corresponds to TRBD2 (5 bases). The sequencing input was PBMCs. The CDR3 DNA reads TGTGCCAGCAGCCAGACGGCCGGGGTCCAAGAGACCCAGTACTTC. It specifies CASSQTAGVQETQYF.